These 3 T cell receptor beta chains originate from one sample sequenced in a study of T cell therapy product for transplant patients. No antigen has been identified for these receptors. Label interpretation: roughly 22 nM rapamycin added during CMV-specific T-cell product expansion (Rapa-TCP). Label stands for: CMVpp65/IE-1-reactive T cells enriched by IFNgamma capture and expanded in vitro. PBMCs were stimulated for approximately 6 hours with overlapping CMV pp65 and IE-1 peptide pools at 0.5 ug/ml each. Positive selection by IFNgamma secretion assay kept the CMV-stimulated cells that produced IFNgamma. The enriched IFNgamma+ cells were cultured roughly 20 days on irradiated autologous feeders with either IL-7/IL-15 or IL-2. The method was immunoSEQ multiplex PCR; TCRdb's version includes in-frame clones alone and lacks a portion of them. The sample has some 450 clones; roughly 60% are singletons.

The source material was a sorted cell population cultured from PBMCs. The receptors stem from an adult in good health.

V is TRBV27 and J is TRBJ1-2, with D possibly TRBD1 on 5 matching bases. Germline V gene sequence: CDR1 MNHEY, CDR2 SMNVEV (reference sequence). V was shortened by 5 bases and J by 4 bases, with 20 bases between the two germline ends. The CDR3 has 16 amino acids. This chain's CDR3 is CASSEEGQALTYGYTF. The CDR3, as DNA: TGTGCCAGCAGTGAAGAGGGGCAGGCTCTAACCTATGGCTACACCTTC.

The chain links TRBV7-9 to TRBJ1-2; D remains unclear. The CDR3 consists of 14 residues. Trimming took off 3 bases at V and 5 bases at J, with 13 bases between the two ends. The germline gives CDR1 SEHNR, CDR2 FQNEAQ (reference sequence). The CDR3 spells CASSFGGIKYGYTF. CDR3 coding DNA: TGTGCCAGCAGCTTTGGAGGGATCAAATATGGCTACACCTTC. The entire variable domain, with the rest obtained from reference TRBV7-9 and TRBJ1-2, is as follows: DTGVSQNPRHKITKRGQNVTFRCDPISEHNRLYWYRQTLGQGPEFLTYFQNEAQLEKSRLLSDRFSAERPKGSFSTLEIQRTEQGDSAMYLCASSFGGIKYGYTFGSGTRLTVV.

The J gene is TRBJ2-1, the V gene TRBV9; D is uncertain. The germline gives CDR1 SGDLS, CDR2 YYNGEE. The CDR3 has 13 amino acids. V lost 0 bases and J lost 5, with 6 bases in between. This CDR3 is CASSVARDNEQFF. Here the CDR3 DNA reads TGTGCCAGCAGCGTAGCGAGAGACAATGAGCAGTTCTTC.